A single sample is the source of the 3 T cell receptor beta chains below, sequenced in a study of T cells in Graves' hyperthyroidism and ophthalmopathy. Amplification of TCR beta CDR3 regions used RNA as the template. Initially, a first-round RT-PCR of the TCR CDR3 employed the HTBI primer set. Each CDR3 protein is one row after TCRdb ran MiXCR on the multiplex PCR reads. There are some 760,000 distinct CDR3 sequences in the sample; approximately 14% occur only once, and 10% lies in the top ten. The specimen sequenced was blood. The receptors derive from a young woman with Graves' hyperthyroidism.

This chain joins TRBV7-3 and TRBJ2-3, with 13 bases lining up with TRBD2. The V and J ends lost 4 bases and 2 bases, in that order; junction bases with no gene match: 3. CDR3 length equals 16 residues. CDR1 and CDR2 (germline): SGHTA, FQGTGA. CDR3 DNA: TGTGCCAGCAGCTGGGGACTAGCGGGACTCACAGATACGCAGTATTTT. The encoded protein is CASSWGLAGLTDTQYF.

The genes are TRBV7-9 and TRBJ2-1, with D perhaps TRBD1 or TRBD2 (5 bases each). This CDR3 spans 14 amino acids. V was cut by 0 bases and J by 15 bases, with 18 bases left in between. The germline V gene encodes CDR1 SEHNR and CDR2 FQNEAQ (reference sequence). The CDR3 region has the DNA TGTGCCAGCAGCTTAGCATCAGGGACCGTCTACCCGTTCTTC. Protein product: CASSLASGTVYPFF.

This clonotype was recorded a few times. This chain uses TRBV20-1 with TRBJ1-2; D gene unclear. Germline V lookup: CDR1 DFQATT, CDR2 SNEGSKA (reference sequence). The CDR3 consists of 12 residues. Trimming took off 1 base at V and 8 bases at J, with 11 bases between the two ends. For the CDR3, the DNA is TGCAGTGCTAGAGTGCCAAACGGCGGCTACACCTTC. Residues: CSARVPNGGYTF.